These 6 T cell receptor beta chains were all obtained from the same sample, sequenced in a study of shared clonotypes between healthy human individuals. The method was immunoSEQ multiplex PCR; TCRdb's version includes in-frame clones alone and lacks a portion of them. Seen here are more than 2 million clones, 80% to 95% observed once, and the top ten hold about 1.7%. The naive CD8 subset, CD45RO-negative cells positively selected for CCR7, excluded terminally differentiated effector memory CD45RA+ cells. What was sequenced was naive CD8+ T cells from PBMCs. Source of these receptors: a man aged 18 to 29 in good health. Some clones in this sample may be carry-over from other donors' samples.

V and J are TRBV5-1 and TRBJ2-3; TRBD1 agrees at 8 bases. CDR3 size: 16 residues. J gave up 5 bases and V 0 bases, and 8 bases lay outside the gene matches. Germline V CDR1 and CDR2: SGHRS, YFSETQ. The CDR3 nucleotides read TGCGCCAGCAGCTTGGGAGTCAGGGGGCGCGGAGATACGCAGTATTTT. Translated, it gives CASSLGVRGRGDTQYF.

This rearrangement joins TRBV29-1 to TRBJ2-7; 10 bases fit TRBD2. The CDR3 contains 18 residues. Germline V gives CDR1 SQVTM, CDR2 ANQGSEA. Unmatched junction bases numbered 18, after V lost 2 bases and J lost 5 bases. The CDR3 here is CSVELVLLDASGRNEQYF. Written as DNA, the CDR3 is TGCAGCGTTGAATTGGTACTTCTCGATGCTAGCGGGAGAAACGAGCAGTACTTC.

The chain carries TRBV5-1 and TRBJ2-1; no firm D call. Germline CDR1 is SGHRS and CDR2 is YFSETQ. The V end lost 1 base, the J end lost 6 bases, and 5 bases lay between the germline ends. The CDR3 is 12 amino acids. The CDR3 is CASSLRSNEQFF. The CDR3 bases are TGCGCCAGCAGCTTGAGGAGCAATGAGCAGTTCTTC.

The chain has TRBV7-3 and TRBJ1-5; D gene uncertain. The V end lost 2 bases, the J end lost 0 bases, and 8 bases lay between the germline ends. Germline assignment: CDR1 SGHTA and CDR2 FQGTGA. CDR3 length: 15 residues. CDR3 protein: CASSLEENSNQPQHF. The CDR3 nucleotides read TGTGCCAGCAGCTTAGAAGAAAATAGCAATCAGCCCCAGCATTTT.

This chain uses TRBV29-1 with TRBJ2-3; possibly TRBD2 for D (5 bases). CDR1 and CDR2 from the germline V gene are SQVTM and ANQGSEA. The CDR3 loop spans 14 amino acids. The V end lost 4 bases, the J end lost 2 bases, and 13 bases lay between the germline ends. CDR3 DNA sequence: TGCAGCGTTGCCGGGAACGGTTTCACAGATACGCAGTATTTT. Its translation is CSVAGNGFTDTQYF.

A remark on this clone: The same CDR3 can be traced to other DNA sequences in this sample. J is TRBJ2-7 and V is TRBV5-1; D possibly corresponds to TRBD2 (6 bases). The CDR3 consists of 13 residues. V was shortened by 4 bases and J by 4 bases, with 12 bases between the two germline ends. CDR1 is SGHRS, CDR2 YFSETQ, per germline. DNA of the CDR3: TGCGCCAGCAGCCCAGGGACTTTATACGAGCAGTACTTC. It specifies CASSPGTLYEQYF. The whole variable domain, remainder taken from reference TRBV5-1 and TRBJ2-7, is KAGVTQTPRYLIKTRGQQVTLSCSPISGHRSVSWYQQTPGQGLQFLFEYFSETQRNKGNFPGRFSGRQFSNSRSEMNVSTLELGDSALYLCASSPGTLYEQYFGPGTRLTVT.